These 25 T cell receptor beta chains came from one sample sequenced in a study of shared clonotypes between healthy human individuals. TCRdb keeps only in-frame clones here, not all; method: immunoSEQ multiplex PCR. The sample includes 2.5 million or so clones, roughly nine tenths of them seen just once. Specimen: naive CD4+ T cells sorted from blood. As to subset: CD45RA+ positively selected. The receptors were sampled from a man aged 18 to 29 in good health.

The chain joins TRBV10-3 to TRBJ1-6; 10 positions agree with TRBD1. The ends lost 7 bases at V and 7 bases at J; junction bases unmatched: 4. The germline CDR1 and CDR2 sequences are ENHRY and SYGVKD. The CDR3 length is 14 residues. In nucleotides, the CDR3 is TGTGCCATCACCTCGGACAGGGGGAATTCACCCCTCCACTTT. Protein product: CAITSDRGNSPLHF.

J is TRBJ2-1 and V is TRBV7-8, with 9 bases matching TRBD2. V lost 5 bases and J lost 0; bases outside the gene matches: 5. CDR3 length: 16 amino acids. Looked up from germline, CDR1 is SGHVS and CDR2 is FQNEAQ. The chain's CDR3 is CASSETSGRSYNEQFF. The CDR3 bases are TGTGCCAGCAGCGAGACTAGCGGCCGCTCCTACAATGAGCAGTTCTTC. Supplemented by reference TRBV7-8 and TRBJ2-1, the full variable domain reads GAGVSQSPRYKVAKRGQDVALRCDPISGHVSLFWYQQALGQGPEFLTYFQNEAQLDKSGLPSDRFFAERPEGSVSTLKIQRTQQEDSAVYLCASSETSGRSYNEQFFGPGTRLTVL.

V is TRBV10-3 and J is TRBJ2-3; D gene uncertain. Looked up from germline, CDR1 is ENHRY and CDR2 is SYGVKD. V was shortened by 0 bases and J by 6 bases, with 19 bases between the two germline ends. This CDR3 is 17 amino acids long. The CDR3 sequence is CAISESPRLWGTDTQYF. In nucleotides, the CDR3 is TGTGCCATCAGTGAGTCTCCCCGTTTGTGGGGAACGGATACGCAGTATTTT.

CDR3 region: CAISRRGGDANTEAFF. CDR3 sequence (DNA): TGTGCCATCAGCAGACGGGGAGGGGACGCGAACACTGAAGCTTTCTTT. The genes are TRBV10-3 and TRBJ1-1; D is possibly TRBD1 (5 bases). The CDR3 length is 16 residues. Germline CDR1 is ENHRY and CDR2 is SYGVKD. With 6 bases removed from V and 1 base from J, the gap between germline ends came to 18 bases.

The table lists this clone with a count of one. This chain uses TRBV4-1 with TRBJ2-3; D perhaps matches TRBD2 (6 bases). Trimming cost V 0 bases and J 1 base, with 14 bases left between them. Germline V gene data show CDR1 as MGHRA and CDR2 as YSYEKL. This CDR3 region has 17 residues. CDR3 in amino acids: CASSQDRGGVGTDTQYF. For the CDR3, the DNA is TGCGCCAGCAGCCAAGATCGCGGAGGGGTAGGCACAGATACGCAGTATTTT.

The genes are TRBV18 and TRBJ1-5, with a weak D call TRBD1 (5 bases). The CDR3 spans 14 residues. Trimming removed 5 bases at V and 6 bases at J, with 14 bases between. From germline, CDR1 is KGHSH and CDR2 LQKENI. CDR3 protein: CASSEGQFGQPQHF. The CDR3, as DNA: TGTGCCAGCTCAGAAGGACAATTTGGTCAGCCCCAGCATTTT.

This clone was detected once. CDR3 loop: CASNRDAGSYEQYF. CDR3 DNA sequence: TGTGCCAGTAACCGGGACGCCGGCTCCTACGAGCAGTACTTC. The chain combines TRBV28 with TRBJ2-7; D may correspond to TRBD1 or TRBD2 (5 bases each). CDR1 MDHEN and CDR2 SYDVKM come from the germline V gene. V lost 9 bases to trimming and J lost 0 bases, with 15 bases between them. CDR3 length equals 14 residues.

Comments on this clone: This sample includes further DNA sequences coding for the same CDR3. The CDR3 sequence is CASSPGHSYGYTF. The CDR3 nucleotides are TGTGCCAGCTCACCAGGCCATTCCTATGGCTACACCTTC. The V call is TRBV18, the J call TRBJ1-2, with D unresolved. V was clipped by 2 bases and J by 4 bases, with 8 bases between them. The CDR3 contains 13 residues. Germline values: CDR1 KGHSH, CDR2 LQKENI.

The rearrangement joins TRBV6-1 to TRBJ1-1, with D unresolved. Germline V gene lookup returns CDR1 MNHNS and CDR2 SASEGT. Deletions cut 1 base from V and 0 bases from J, with 12 bases between. This CDR3 is 16 amino acids long. The chain's CDR3 is CASSEGYSLMNTEAFF. The CDR3 nucleotides are TGTGCCAGCAGTGAAGGGTACAGCCTCATGAACACTGAAGCTTTCTTT.

With respect to this clone: Other DNA variants within this sample encode the same CDR3. CDR3 in amino acids: CASSRQGSGANVLTF. The CDR3 DNA is TGTGCCAGCAGCCGACAGGGCTCTGGGGCCAACGTCCTGACTTTC. This chain uses TRBV28 with TRBJ2-6; 7 nucleotides match TRBD1. Germline values: CDR1 MDHEN, CDR2 SYDVKM. This CDR3 spans 15 amino acids. V gave up 6 bases and J gave up 0 bases; unmatched junction bases: 2. Based on the CDR3 plus reference TRBV28 and TRBJ2-6, the full variable domain is DVKVTQSSRYLVKRTGEKVFLECVQDMDHENMFWYRQDPGLGLRLIYFSYDVKMKEKGDIPEGYSVSREKKERFSLILESASTNQTSMYLCASSRQGSGANVLTFGAGSRLTVL.

CDR3 loop: CAISDGTAYGYTF. CDR3 DNA: TGTGCCATCAGTGATGGGACAGCCTATGGCTACACCTTC. The chain couples TRBV10-3 to TRBJ1-2; 7 bases line up with TRBD1. The CDR3 runs 13 residues. The J segment lost 4 bases and the V segment lost 3 bases, leaving 2 bases of the junction unmatched. The germline V gene has CDR1 ENHRY and CDR2 SYGVKD.

The rearrangement uses TRBV5-8 and TRBJ1-4, with D perhaps matching TRBD1 (6 bases). This CDR3 has 15 amino acids. Trimming took off 6 bases at V and 8 bases at J, with 20 bases between the two ends. Germline CDR1 reads SGHTS; CDR2 reads YDEGEE. CDR3 sequence (DNA): TGTGCCAGCACCGAGCCGGCAGGGGCCGGGGAAAAACTGTTTTTT. Its translation: CASTEPAGAGEKLFF.

The V and J genes are TRBV5-1 and TRBJ1-1; D ambiguous. The V gene's germline CDR1 is SGHRS and CDR2 YFSETQ. V was pared by 3 bases and J by 1 base, with 7 bases between. The CDR3 is 13 amino acids. The CDR3 region has the DNA TGCGCCAGCAGCTCCTCGGAGAACACTGAAGCTTTCTTT. Encoded protein: CASSSSENTEAFF.

The chain combines TRBV11-2 with TRBJ2-7; 8 bases line up with TRBD1. CDR1 is SGHAT, CDR2 FQNNGV, per germline. The CDR3 sequence is 14 residues long. The ends lost 4 bases at V and 2 bases at J; junction bases unmatched: 4. The CDR3 sequence is CASSYVTGAYEQYF. The DNA for the CDR3 is TGTGCCAGCAGCTACGTGACAGGGGCCTACGAGCAGTACTTC.

Concerning this clone: The sample contains more than one DNA sequence encoding this CDR3. This chain joins TRBV7-2 and TRBJ1-5; D remains ambiguous. V gave up 1 base and J gave up 0 bases, with 7 bases separating them. The CDR3 is made up of 15 amino acids. Per the germline V gene, CDR1 is SGHTA and CDR2 is FQGNSA. The CDR3 DNA sequence: TGTGCCAGCAGCTTAGTTGGCGGTAGCAATCAGCCCCAGCATTTT. Residues: CASSLVGGSNQPQHF.

The chain links TRBV4-1 to TRBJ2-7, with 8 bases identical to TRBD2. CDR1 and CDR2 from the germline V gene are MGHRA and YSYEKL. V lost 4 bases and J lost 1; bases outside the gene matches: 9. The CDR3 has 16 amino acids. In DNA form, the CDR3 reads TGCGCCAGCAGCCCGGGAGCGGGAGAGGGATCCTACGAGCAGTACTTC. Amino acids: CASSPGAGEGSYEQYF.

This chain joins TRBV2 and TRBJ1-5; the D gene is possibly TRBD1 (6 bases). Trimming removed 8 bases at V and 3 bases at J, with 8 bases between. The CDR3 length is 12 residues. In germline, CDR1 is SNHLY, CDR2 FYNNEI. The CDR3 DNA sequence: TGTGCCAGCGGACAGTACAATCAGCCCCAGCATTTT. This translates into CASGQYNQPQHF.

The V gene is TRBV7-9, the J gene TRBJ2-1; D unresolved. CDR1 and CDR2 from the germline V gene are SEHNR and FQNEAQ (reference sequence). V was clipped by 8 bases and J by 8 bases, with 4 bases between them. The length of the CDR3 is 9 residues. Here the CDR3 reads CASGDEQFF. CDR3 DNA sequence: TGTGCCAGCGGGGATGAGCAGTTCTTC.

This chain links TRBV7-3 with TRBJ2-1, with D possibly being TRBD2 (6 bases). This CDR3 comprises 14 residues. Germline V gene lookup returns CDR1 SGHTA and CDR2 FQGTGA. Trimming removed 2 bases at V and 5 bases at J, with 10 bases between. The CDR3 here is CASSLGGGNNEQFF. The CDR3 DNA reads as TGTGCCAGCAGCTTAGGCGGCGGGAACAATGAGCAGTTCTTC.

The CDR3 nucleotides are TGCAGCGGTGGTTCCCCTAGCGGGAACACCGGGGAGCTGTTTTTT. Its translation is CSGGSPSGNTGELFF. The chain employs TRBV29-1 and TRBJ2-2; 7 nucleotides match TRBD2. The J segment lost 1 base and the V segment lost 7 bases, leaving 9 bases of the junction unmatched. This CDR3 spans 15 amino acids. The germline gives CDR1 SQVTM, CDR2 ANQGSEA.

The chain carries TRBV6-1 and TRBJ2-2; 8 nucleotides agree with TRBD1. The V gene's germline CDR1 is MNHNS and CDR2 SASEGT. There are 15 residues in the CDR3. With V trimmed by 6 bases and J by 5 bases, 8 bases remained unmatched. For the CDR3, the DNA is TGTGCCAGCAGCTCAGCAGGGGGCCGGACCGGGGAGCTGTTTTTT. This codes for CASSSAGGRTGELFF.

The chain couples TRBV7-9 to TRBJ2-7; 9 bases match TRBD1. This CDR3 has 14 amino acids. The ends lost 3 bases at V and 5 bases at J; junction bases unmatched: 5. In germline, CDR1 is SEHNR, CDR2 FQNEAQ (reference sequence). CDR3 in DNA: TGTGCCAGCAGCTTCCGGACAGGGGCCCACGAGCAGTACTTC. It specifies CASSFRTGAHEQYF.

The chain links TRBV4-1 to TRBJ2-5, with D uncertain. Trimming removed 3 bases at V and 3 bases at J, with 8 bases between. Per the germline V gene, CDR1 is MGHRA and CDR2 is YSYEKL. The CDR3 contains 13 residues. CDR3 amino acids: CASSHFRKETQYF. The CDR3 DNA is TGCGCCAGCAGCCATTTCAGAAAAGAGACCCAGTACTTC.

The DNA of the CDR3 is TGCGCCAGCAGCTCTAACCCGACATCGGTATGGGGCTCCTACGAGCAGTACTTC. Translating it yields CASSSNPTSVWGSYEQYF. This rearrangement joins TRBV5-1 to TRBJ2-7; D not certain. V was shortened by 3 bases and J by 0 bases, with 22 bases between the two germline ends. CDR3 length equals 18 residues. Per germline, CDR1 SGHRS and CDR2 YFSETQ.

V is TRBV5-4 and J is TRBJ1-2, with 11 bases matching TRBD1. Unmatched junction bases numbered 9, after V lost 3 bases and J lost 8 bases. The CDR3 covers 15 residues. Germline V CDR1 and CDR2: SGHNT, YYREEE (reference sequence). The CDR3 spells CASSSGRDRGYGYTF. CDR3 DNA: TGTGCCAGCAGCTCGGGCCGGGACAGGGGGTACGGCTACACCTTC.